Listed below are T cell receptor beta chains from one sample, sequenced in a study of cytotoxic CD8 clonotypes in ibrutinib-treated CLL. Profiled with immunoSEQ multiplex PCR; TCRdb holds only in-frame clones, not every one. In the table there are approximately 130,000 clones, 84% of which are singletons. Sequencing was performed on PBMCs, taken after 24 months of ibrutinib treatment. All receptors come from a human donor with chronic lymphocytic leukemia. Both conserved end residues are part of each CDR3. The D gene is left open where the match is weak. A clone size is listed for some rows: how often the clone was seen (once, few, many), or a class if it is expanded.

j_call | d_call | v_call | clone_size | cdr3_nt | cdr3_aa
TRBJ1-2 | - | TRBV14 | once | TGTGCCAGCAGCCCCAGGAGGAGGTATGGCTACACCTTC | CASSPRRRYGYTF
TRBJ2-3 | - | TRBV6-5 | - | TGTGCCAGCGGGCGAACAGATACGCAGTATTTT | CASGRTDTQYF
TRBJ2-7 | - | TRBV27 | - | TGTGCCAGCAGTTTTAAGGAGGGTTTCGCCTACGAGCAGTACTTC | CASSFKEGFAYEQYF
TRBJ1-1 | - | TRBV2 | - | TGTGCCAGCAGTGAGGAAGGGGCGCTGATAACTGAAGCTTTCTTT | CASSEEGALITEAFF
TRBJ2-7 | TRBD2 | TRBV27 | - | TGTGCCAGCCTCGCCGGGGCGGGGGGCCCCTACGAGCAGTACTTC | CASLAGAGGPYEQYF
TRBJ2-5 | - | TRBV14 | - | TGTGCCAGCAGCCAAGATATGGGGTCAGAGACCCAGTACTTC | CASSQDMGSETQYF
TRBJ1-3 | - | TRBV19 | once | TGTGCCAGTAGTATGAGGCAGGGACGAACCTCTGGAAACACCATATATTTT | CASSMRQGRTSGNTIYF
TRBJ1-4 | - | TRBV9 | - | TGTGCCAGCAGCCCTGGACCCGGGGGGGCAGGGGAAAAACTGTTTTTT | CASSPGPGGAGEKLFF
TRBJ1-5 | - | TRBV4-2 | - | TGTGCCAGCAGCCAAGACCTTACGGGCAATCAGCCCCAGCATTTT | CASSQDLTGNQPQHF
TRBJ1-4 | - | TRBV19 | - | TGTGCCAGTAGTTTCTGGACCACCAGGGCCAATGAAAAACTGTTTTTT | CASSFWTTRANEKLFF
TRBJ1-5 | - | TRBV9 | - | TGTGCCAGCAGCGTAGCTTCCGCATGGGGTCAGCCCCAGCATTTT | CASSVASAWGQPQHF
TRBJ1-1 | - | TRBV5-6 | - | TGTGCCAGCAGCTCCTTTGGGAGGGGGAACACTGAAGCTTTCTTT | CASSSFGRGNTEAFF
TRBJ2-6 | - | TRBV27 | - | TGTGCCAGCAGCCGGTACTCTGGGGCCAACGTCCTGACTTTC | CASSRYSGANVLTF
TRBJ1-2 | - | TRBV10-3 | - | TGTGCCATCAGTGAGGACTCTTTGGCTAACTATGGCTACACCTTC | CAISEDSLANYGYTF
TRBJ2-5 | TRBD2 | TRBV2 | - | TGTGCCAGCGCGGGGGGTGCCGGCGAGACCCAGTACTTC | CASAGGAGETQYF
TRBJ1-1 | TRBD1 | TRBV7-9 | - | TGTGCCAGCAGCTCAACAGGGGGGAACACTGAAGCTTTCTTT | CASSSTGGNTEAFF
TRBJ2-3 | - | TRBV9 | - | TGTGCCAGCAGCGTAGCGGAAGGGGGGGGCCGGATAAGCACAGATACGCAGTATTTT | CASSVAEGGGRISTDTQYF
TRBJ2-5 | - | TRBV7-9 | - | TGCGCCAGCAGCCAAGATCGGGGTTTAGAGACCCAGTACTTC | CASSQDRGLETQYF
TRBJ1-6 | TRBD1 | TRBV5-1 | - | TGCGCCAGCAGCTCGCGACAGGGTAGACATTCACCCCTCCACTTT | CASSSRQGRHSPLHF
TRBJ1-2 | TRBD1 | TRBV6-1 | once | TGTGCCAGCAGTGAAACTCTTCATCGTTGGACAGGGGGCGGGAACTATGGCTACACCTTC | CASSETLHRWTGGGNYGYTF
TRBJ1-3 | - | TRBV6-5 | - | TGTGCCAGCAGCACTGACAGGTCAACAAACACCATATATTTT | CASSTDRSTNTIYF
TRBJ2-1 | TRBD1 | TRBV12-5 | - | TGTGCTAGTGGACCCGACAGGGGGCCTTCCTACAATGAGCAGTTCTTC | CASGPDRGPSYNEQFF
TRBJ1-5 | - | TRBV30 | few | TGTGCCTGGAGTCCCGCTACAGGTACGGGTCAGCCCCAGCATTTT | CAWSPATGTGQPQHF
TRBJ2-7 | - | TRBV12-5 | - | TGTGCTAGTGGTTTGGGGGGGGACAGAACCTACGAGCAGTACTTC | CASGLGGDRTYEQYF
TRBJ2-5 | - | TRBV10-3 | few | TGTGCCATCAGTGAGTCGAAGATCTCGCAGGGGATTGACTACCAAGAGACCCAGTACTTC | CAISESKISQGIDYQETQYF
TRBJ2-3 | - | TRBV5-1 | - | TGCGCCAGCAGCTCCGACAGACCTAGCACAGATACGCAGTATTTT | CASSSDRPSTDTQYF
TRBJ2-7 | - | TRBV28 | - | TGTGCCAGCAGTAGGGACACCTCCGCATACGAGCAGTACTTC | CASSRDTSAYEQYF